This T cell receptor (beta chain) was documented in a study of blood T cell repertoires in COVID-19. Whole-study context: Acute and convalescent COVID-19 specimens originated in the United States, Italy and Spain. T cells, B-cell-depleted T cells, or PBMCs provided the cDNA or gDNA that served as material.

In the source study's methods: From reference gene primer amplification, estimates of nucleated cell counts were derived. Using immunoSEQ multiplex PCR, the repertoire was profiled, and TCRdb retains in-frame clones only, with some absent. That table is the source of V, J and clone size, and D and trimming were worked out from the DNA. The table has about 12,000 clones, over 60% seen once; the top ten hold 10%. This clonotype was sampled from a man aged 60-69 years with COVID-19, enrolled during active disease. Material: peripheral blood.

Here the CDR3 DNA reads TGTGCCAGCAGCTTATTCGCCAGGGGGCACAACACTGAAGCTTTCTTT. Amino acid sequence: CASSLFARGHNTEAFF. The V and J genes are TRBV7-4 and TRBJ1-1; 8 positions agree with TRBD1. This CDR3 is built from 16 residues. Per germline, CDR1 SGHVT and CDR2 SQSDAQ. With V trimmed by 2 bases and J by 2 bases, 7 bases remained unmatched.